This T cell receptor (beta chain) was retrieved from a study of identical twins. Germline CDR1 DFQATT, CDR2 SNEGSKA (reference sequence). The CDR3 extends over 13 amino acids. V shed 5 bases and J shed 4 bases, with 15 bases lying between them. TCRdb passed the 5' RACE reads through MiXCR, listing each CDR3 protein once. Of fewer than 500,000 distinct CDR3 sequences in the sample, 24% were seen once. These records were also assigned to another study, of T cells expressing NK-cell markers. As that report states: HCMV seropositivity marked seven of the eight sequenced donors; one was seronegative.

Sequences were obtained from CD4+ T cells sorted from blood. J is TRBJ2-7 and V is TRBV20-1; tentatively, D is TRBD1 (6 bases). The clonotype comes from a woman aged 18-29 years in good health. The CDR3 nucleotides are TGCAGTGCTGCCCGGACAGCCTTTTACGAGCAGTACTTC. It translates to CSAARTAFYEQYF.